Each of the 8 T cell receptor beta chains below was sequenced from the same sample in a study of PD-L1 blockade in urothelial cancer (dated by TCRdb to the late 2010s). Library prep was done by the immunoSEQ multiplex PCR assay. As stored in TCRdb, this immuneACCESS dataset retains in-frame rearrangements with V and J assigned. A fraction of the clones does not appear; measured against another copy, unresolved V genes explain less than half of the discrepancy, and the remainder lacks a known reason. The sample records about 88,000 clones, roughly nine tenths of which are singletons. The ten largest clones add up to over 9% of the sample. Source: PBMCs, taken around atezolizumab (anti-PD-L1) treatment. All receptors come from a man aged 55-75 years with urothelial cancer.

This clone was seen only once. The chain joins TRBV5-1 to TRBJ1-2; D unresolved. Germline V gene sequence: CDR1 SGHRS, CDR2 YFSETQ. V was pared by 4 bases and J by 0 bases, with 7 bases between. This CDR3 region has 13 residues. The CDR3 nucleotides are TGCGCCAGCAGCCCGGGGACTAACTATGGCTACACCTTC. Amino acids: CASSPGTNYGYTF.

The chain joins TRBV4-1 to TRBJ2-2; 9 positions agree with TRBD2. CDR3 size: 17 residues. Germline CDR1 reads MGHRA; CDR2 reads YSYEKL. J gave up 4 bases and V 1 base, and 7 bases lay outside the gene matches. CDR3 sequence reads: CASSQVRRGGLTGELFF. CDR3 nucleotides: TGCGCCAGCAGCCAAGTTCGGCGGGGGGGCCTCACCGGGGAGCTGTTTTTT.

CDR3 protein: CASSLGGLAVGEQFF. Here the CDR3 DNA reads TGTGCCAGCAGCTTAGGTGGTCTAGCGGTAGGTGAGCAGTTCTTC. J is TRBJ2-1 and V is TRBV7-2, with 7 bases lining up with TRBD2. Germline assignment: CDR1 SGHTA and CDR2 FQGNSA. V trimming: 1 base; J trimming: 9 bases; junction bases outside the gene matches: 9. The CDR3 contains 15 residues.

CDR3 DNA sequence: TGCGCCAGCAGCTTGTACGCGTCTGGGGCCAACGTCCTGACTTTC. Protein sequence: CASSLYASGANVLTF. This chain uses TRBV5-1 with TRBJ2-6; no definite D call. In germline, CDR1 is SGHRS, CDR2 YFSETQ. Between the trimmed V and J ends, which lost 1 base and 1 base, there was a span of 6 bases. The CDR3 runs to 15 residues. The full variable domain, completed using reference TRBV5-1 and TRBJ2-6, is KAGVTQTPRYLIKTRGQQVTLSCSPISGHRSVSWYQQTPGQGLQFLFEYFSETQRNKGNFPGRFSGRQFSNSRSEMNVSTLELGDSALYLCASSLYASGANVLTFGAGSRLTVL.

The gene calls are TRBV23-1 and TRBJ2-1, with 9 bases matching TRBD1. TRBV23-1 is an open reading frame whose function is uncertain. CDR3 length equals 12 residues. The trim removed 8 bases at V and 14 bases at J, leaving 10 bases unmatched. CDR3 bases: TGCGCCAGCCGCCGTAGGGGGACAGGGAAGTTCTTC. Amino acids: CASRRRGTGKFF.

This chain uses TRBV5-4 with TRBJ1-6; D is uncertain. The V end lost 5 bases, the J end lost 10 bases, and 16 bases lay between the germline ends. Per the germline V gene, CDR1 is SGHNT and CDR2 is YYREEE (reference sequence). This CDR3 is built from 14 residues. This CDR3 reads CASRPEGVQSPLHF. The CDR3 DNA follows: TGTGCCAGCAGGCCGGAGGGAGTTCAATCACCCCTCCACTTT.

The CDR3 loop is CASSLGTGGREQYF. CDR3 DNA sequence: TGTGCCAGCAGCTTAGGGACAGGGGGACGCGAGCAGTACTTC. This chain joins TRBV11-2 and TRBJ2-7; 10 bases align to TRBD1. Looked up from germline, CDR1 is SGHAT and CDR2 is FQNNGV. After removal of 1 base from V and 6 bases from J, the junction contained 3 bases not matched to a gene. The CDR3 is 14 amino acids.

This chain uses TRBV9 with TRBJ2-1; TRBD2 agrees at 13 bases. The CDR3 has 15 residues. Germline trimming cut 3 bases from V and 9 bases from J; bases unmatched to any gene: 6. Germline CDR1 SGDLS, CDR2 YYNGEE. CDR3 sequence (DNA): TGTGCCAGCAGCGGAACTAGCGGGGGGGCGGCTGAGCAGTTCTTC. As protein: CASSGTSGGAAEQFF. The variable domain in full, with the rest retrieved from reference TRBV9 and TRBJ2-1, is DSGVTQTPKHLITATGQRVTLRCSPRSGDLSVYWYQQSLDQGLQFLIQYYNGEERAKGNILERFSAQQFPDLHSELNLSSLELGDSALYFCASSGTSGGAAEQFFGPGTRLTVL.